What follows are 23 T cell receptor beta chains derived from one specimen sequenced in a study of PD-1 blockade in classical Hodgkin lymphoma. All the patients suffered relapse after autologous stem cell transplantation, and brentuximab vedotin exposure differed. Profiling relied on immunoSEQ multiplex PCR, and the TCRdb table lists in-frame clones only, not all of them. The sample has tens of thousands of clones, about three quarters seen once; the top ten hold approximately 15%. The source material was peripheral blood mononuclear cells (PBMCs), sampled at baseline. The receptors here all came from a human donor with classical Hodgkin lymphoma.

This sequence joins TRBV18 and TRBJ1-6, with 7 bases identical to TRBD1. CDR1 is KGHSH, CDR2 LQKENI, per germline. This CDR3 region has 15 residues. The V and J ends lost 4 bases and 8 bases, in that order; junction bases with no gene match: 8. The CDR3 reads CASSRNTGVDSPLHF. For the CDR3, the DNA is TGTGCCAGCTCACGAAATACAGGGGTGGATTCACCCCTCCACTTT.

The chain couples TRBV5-1 to TRBJ1-4; D is possibly TRBD1 (5 bases). With 4 bases removed from V and 4 bases from J, the gap between germline ends came to 17 bases. This CDR3 region has 16 residues. CDR1 SGHRS and CDR2 YFSETQ come from the germline V gene. The CDR3 region has the DNA TGCGCCAGCAGCCGTGTGATCGAGGGGCTTAATGAAAAACTGTTTTTT. Its translation is CASSRVIEGLNEKLFF.

This clone has just one count. The chain recombines TRBV27 with TRBJ1-4; possible D gene TRBD1, 5 bases. Germline lookup yields CDR1 MNHEY and CDR2 SMNVEV (reference sequence). Deletions cut 6 bases from V and 4 bases from J, with 15 bases between. The CDR3 length is 15 residues. CDR3 protein: CASRNPGRGNEKLFF. The DNA of the CDR3 is TGTGCCAGCAGGAACCCGGGACGGGGTAATGAAAAACTGTTTTTT.

This chain uses TRBV7-2 with TRBJ2-7; 11 bases agree with TRBD2. After removal of 5 bases from V and 3 bases from J, the junction contained 9 bases not matched to a gene. Germline V lookup: CDR1 SGHTA, CDR2 FQGNSA. This CDR3 is built from 16 residues. For the CDR3, the DNA is TGTGCCAGCAGCCCCCGCCCGACTAGCGGGATCTACGAGCAGTACTTC. Residues: CASSPRPTSGIYEQYF.

The V gene is TRBV9, the J gene TRBJ2-7; weak D call: TRBD2 (7 bases). Trimming stripped 4 bases from V and 6 bases from J, with 20 bases between. The germline V gene encodes CDR1 SGDLS and CDR2 YYNGEE. The CDR3 length is 15 residues. CDR3 DNA sequence: TGTGCCAGCAGCAAAACACAGGGAGGGATAGGCGAGCAGTACTTC. Translation gives CASSKTQGGIGEQYF.

The chain couples TRBV5-1 to TRBJ1-1, with D possibly matching TRBD1 (5 bases). V lost 4 bases and J 1 base, leaving 5 bases between the germline ends. In germline, CDR1 is SGHRS, CDR2 YFSETQ. The CDR3 length is 12 residues. CDR3 in DNA: TGCGCCAGCAGCACAGGGAACACTGAAGCTTTCTTT. It encodes CASSTGNTEAFF.

The V call is TRBV5-1, the J call TRBJ2-7; TRBD2 is a possible D gene (6 bases). This CDR3 region has 14 residues. The V gene's germline CDR1 is SGHRS and CDR2 YFSETQ. V lost 0 bases, J lost 4 bases, and 11 bases lay in between. The CDR3 nucleotides are TGCGCCAGCAGCTTGGCCGGAGGGAGTTACGAGCAGTACTTC. Translation gives CASSLAGGSYEQYF.

This sequence joins TRBV7-9 and TRBJ1-1; perhaps TRBD1 as D (5 bases). V lost 2 bases to trimming and J lost 3 bases, with 10 bases between them. This CDR3 has 14 residues. The germline gives CDR1 SEHNR, CDR2 FQNEAQ (reference sequence). This chain's CDR3 is CASSLPGRDTEAFF. CDR3 coding DNA: TGTGCCAGCAGCTTACCAGGGAGGGACACTGAAGCTTTCTTT.

The count of this clone is one. V usage is TRBV7-9 and J usage is TRBJ1-2, with D perhaps matching TRBD1 (5 bases). The CDR3 totals 13 residues. Trimming pared 2 bases from V and 8 bases from J, leaving 12 bases between. Germline CDR1 SEHNR, CDR2 FQNEAQ (reference sequence). CDR3 DNA: TGTGCCAGCAGCTTACGGGGCATGGGCGGCTACACCTTC. It specifies CASSLRGMGGYTF.

The J gene is TRBJ1-1, the V gene TRBV19, with 9 positions matching TRBD1. V shed 5 bases, J shed 6 bases, and the junction held 13 bases outside the gene matches. The CDR3 has 16 residues. Germline CDR1 LNHDA, CDR2 SQIVND (reference sequence). CDR3: CASSAGTGFSYAEAFF. Here the CDR3 DNA reads TGTGCCAGTAGTGCTGGGACAGGGTTTTCTTATGCTGAAGCTTTCTTT.

J is TRBJ1-1 and V is TRBV6-5; possibly TRBD1 for D (6 bases). CDR3 size: 13 residues. In germline, CDR1 is MNHEY, CDR2 SVGAGI. V gave up 2 bases and J gave up 6 bases, with 10 bases separating them. The CDR3 protein is CASSYQRGPEAFF. The CDR3 nucleotides read TGTGCCAGCAGTTACCAACGGGGGCCTGAAGCTTTCTTT.

The chain carries TRBV5-4 and TRBJ2-7; D is uncertain. This CDR3 comprises 13 residues. The V gene lost 1 base and the J gene lost 2 bases, with 7 bases spanning the gap. Germline V gives CDR1 SGHNT, CDR2 YYREEE (reference sequence). The CDR3 region has the DNA TGTGCCAGCAGCTTGATAGGGACCTACGAGCAGTACTTC. Protein product: CASSLIGTYEQYF. Full variable domain (missing parts from reference TRBV5-4 and TRBJ2-7): ETGVTQSPTHLIKTRGQQVTLRCSSQSGHNTVSWYQQALGQGPQFIFQYYREEENGRGNFPPRFSGLQFPNYSSELNVNALELDDSALYLCASSLIGTYEQYFGPGTRLTVT.

The chain joins TRBV7-8 to TRBJ2-7; D might be TRBD2 (7 bases). Germline V CDR1 and CDR2: SGHVS, FQNEAQ. Trimming removed 2 bases at V and 4 bases at J, with 21 bases between. The CDR3 is 17 residues long. CDR3: CASSLNWGGGSMYEQYF. In DNA, the CDR3 is TGTGCCAGCAGCTTAAACTGGGGGGGCGGGAGTATGTACGAGCAGTACTTC.

The V and J genes are TRBV5-1 and TRBJ2-7, with D perhaps matching TRBD1 (6 bases). With 5 bases removed from V and 4 bases from J, the gap between germline ends came to 19 bases. There are 15 residues in the CDR3. Germline CDR1 and CDR2: SGHRS and YFSETQ. As DNA, the CDR3 is TGCGCCAGCAGAACCACCCTAAACACAGGGTACGAGCAGTACTTC. The encoded protein is CASRTTLNTGYEQYF.

The V call is TRBV29-1, the J call TRBJ2-5; D might be TRBD2 (6 bases). V was cut by 3 bases and J by 1 base, with 18 bases left in between. Germline V gene lookup returns CDR1 SQVTM and CDR2 ANQGSEA. The CDR3 has 16 amino acids. CDR3 sequence (DNA): TGCAGCGTTGATGGTCTGACTAGTGGAATCCAAGAGACCCAGTACTTC. Residues: CSVDGLTSGIQETQYF.

The gene calls are TRBV7-8 and TRBJ2-1; 7 bases are a match to TRBD1. From germline, CDR1 is SGHVS and CDR2 FQNEAQ. V was pared by 1 base and J by 14 bases, with 11 bases of the junction left unmatched. CDR3 length: 14 residues. This chain's CDR3 is CASSLDPRGLGEFF. In DNA form, the CDR3 reads TGTGCCAGCAGCTTAGACCCCAGGGGGTTGGGGGAGTTCTTC.

This chain joins TRBV28 and TRBJ1-5; D unresolved. The CDR3 sequence is 14 residues long. Trimming took off 3 bases at V and 0 bases at J, with 6 bases between the two ends. Germline V gene sequence: CDR1 MDHEN, CDR2 SYDVKM. The CDR3 DNA reads TGTGCCAGCAGTTTCGTAGGTAGCAATCAGCCCCAGCATTTT. Residues: CASSFVGSNQPQHF.

This chain joins TRBV11-2 and TRBJ1-1; D unresolved. V lost 5 bases and J lost 1, with 5 bases in between. Germline-derived CDR1 and CDR2 are SGHAT and FQNNGV. The CDR3 length is 12 residues. CDR3 nucleotide sequence: TGTGCCAGCAGCACGGGGAACACTGAAGCTTTCTTT. Amino acids: CASSTGNTEAFF.

The J gene is TRBJ1-2, the V gene TRBV12-5, with TRBD1 as a possible D gene (6 bases). Germline V CDR1 and CDR2: LGHNT, FRNRAP. V was clipped by 5 bases and J by 13 bases, with 17 bases between them. The CDR3 runs 12 residues. This chain's CDR3 is CASGAQGHYCTF. CDR3 sequence (DNA): TGTGCTAGTGGTGCCCAGGGACATTATTGCACCTTC.

This chain joins TRBV19 and TRBJ1-3; D not certain. Germline V gene data show CDR1 as LNHDA and CDR2 as SQIVND (reference sequence). V was trimmed by 2 bases and J by 3 bases, leaving 2 bases between them. The CDR3 extends over 12 amino acids. CDR3: CASSINGNTIYF. The CDR3 DNA reads TGTGCCAGTAGTATAAATGGAAACACCATATATTTT.

This clone was recorded once. CDR3 protein: CASSPQTGGEVETQYF. CDR3 DNA sequence: TGTGCCAGCAGCCCGCAGACAGGGGGTGAGGTGGAGACCCAGTACTTC. The chain is built from TRBV9 and TRBJ2-5, with 9 bases fitting TRBD1. Trimming took 4 bases from V and 5 from J; bases not matched to a gene: 12. The CDR3 covers 16 residues. Germline-derived CDR1 and CDR2 are SGDLS and YYNGEE.

The J gene is TRBJ1-3, the V gene TRBV5-1, with D hard to call. Looked up from germline, CDR1 is SGHRS and CDR2 is YFSETQ. The CDR3 is 17 residues long. V lost 2 bases, J lost 1 base, and 16 bases lay in between. The chain's CDR3 is CASSFGNLGRSGNTIYF. Written as DNA, the CDR3 is TGCGCCAGCAGCTTTGGGAACCTCGGCAGGTCTGGAAACACCATATATTTT.

This clone is termed medium-sized. This sequence joins TRBV5-1 and TRBJ2-7, with 16 bases that match TRBD2. The V gene's germline CDR1 is SGHRS and CDR2 YFSETQ. The CDR3 is 14 residues long. Trimming took 3 bases from V and 12 from J; bases not matched to a gene: 6. In DNA form, the CDR3 reads TGCGCCAGCAGCTGGGGACTAGCGGGAGGGCCCCCGTACTTC. It yields the protein CASSWGLAGGPPYF.